These 20 T cell receptor beta chains were sequenced from one sample in a study of cytomegalovirus exposure and HLA in healthy donors. PCR primers comprised 60 Vbeta and 13 Jbeta primers. The repertoire was sequenced with immunoSEQ multiplex PCR; TCRdb's copy has only in-frame clones and lacks some. The sample has some 120,000 clones, 65% to 90% seen once. The sequenced sample was PBMCs. These receptor sequences come from a male donor in good health and CMV-seropositive.

CDR3 in amino acids: CASSPNPNLVAGAFTNEQFF. The CDR3 bases are TGTGCCAGCAGCCCTAACCCGAACCTGGTGGCGGGAGCATTTACCAATGAGCAGTTCTTC. The rearrangement links TRBV7-3 to TRBJ2-1, with TRBD2 matching over 7 bases. The CDR3 spans 20 residues. V lost 5 bases, J lost 6 bases, and 25 bases stayed unmatched. Germline V CDR1 and CDR2: SGHTA, FQGTGA.

This clone came up once. The CDR3 protein is CASSPEAGRTGELFF. The CDR3 DNA reads TGTGCCAGCAGCCCCGAGGCTGGGAGGACCGGGGAGCTGTTTTTT. This chain uses TRBV7-9 with TRBJ2-2; TRBD2 might be the D (6 bases). This CDR3 region has 15 residues. V lost 5 bases to trimming and J lost 5 bases, with 15 bases between them. CDR1 and CDR2 from the germline V gene are SEHNR and FQNEAQ (reference sequence).

This chain connects TRBV19 to TRBJ2-1, with 8 bases matching TRBD2. Germline V gene sequence: CDR1 LNHDA, CDR2 SQIVND (reference sequence). Unmatched junction bases numbered 14, after V lost 6 bases and J lost 4 bases. The CDR3 extends over 17 amino acids. The CDR3 bases are TGTGCCAGTAGCCCCCTACGGACGACGGGGGGGTACAATGAGCAGTTCTTC. Amino acid sequence: CASSPLRTTGGYNEQFF.

The chain recombines TRBV29-1 with TRBJ2-1; a possible D gene is TRBD1 (6 bases). Per the germline V gene, CDR1 is SQVTM and CDR2 is ANQGSEA. The CDR3 has 16 amino acids. Trimming took 6 bases from V and 0 from J, leaving 18 bases between them. In DNA form, the CDR3 reads TGCAGCGTCGCCACGACAGGAGAAGTCTCCTACAATGAGCAGTTCTTC. Its protein is CSVATTGEVSYNEQFF.

The V call is TRBV28, the J call TRBJ2-5; perhaps TRBD1 as D (6 bases). Germline V gene data show CDR1 as MDHEN and CDR2 as SYDVKM. This CDR3 has 11 amino acids. V lost 8 bases and J 5 bases, leaving 9 bases between the germline ends. The CDR3 DNA is TGTGCCAGCGGGGGCGGGGAGACCCAGTACTTC. Translated, it gives CASGGGETQYF.

This clone appeared a few times. J is TRBJ2-1 and V is TRBV19; the match to TRBD2 covers 7 bases. The V and J ends lost 7 bases and 0 bases, in that order; junction bases with no gene match: 9. Germline CDR1 LNHDA, CDR2 SQIVND (reference sequence). The CDR3 is 16 residues long. Written as DNA, the CDR3 is TGTGCCAGTACCATCAGCGGGACCATCTCCTACAATGAGCAGTTCTTC. This translates into CASTISGTISYNEQFF.

The table lists this clone with a few counts. V is TRBV27 and J is TRBJ2-1, with 13 bases matching TRBD2. Germline V gene sequence: CDR1 MNHEY, CDR2 SMNVEV (reference sequence). The V and J ends lost 2 bases and 4 bases, in that order; junction bases with no gene match: 11. The length of the CDR3 is 19 residues. The CDR3 bases are TGTGCCAGCAGTTTAAGTTCGAGGACTAGCGGGAGTACTTACAATGAGCAGTTCTTC. As protein: CASSLSSRTSGSTYNEQFF.

Points on this clone: Within the sample, other DNA sequences also encode this same CDR3. V and J are TRBV19 and TRBJ1-1; possibly TRBD1 for D (6 bases). V was clipped by 3 bases and J by 1 base, with 9 bases between them. Looked up from germline, CDR1 is LNHDA and CDR2 is SQIVND (reference sequence). The CDR3 extends over 14 amino acids. The CDR3 here is CASSIRGGNTEAFF. The DNA for the CDR3 is TGTGCCAGTAGTATCAGGGGCGGGAACACTGAAGCTTTCTTT.

This clone was picked up a small number of times. The chain uses TRBV25-1 and TRBJ2-1; 10 positions match TRBD2. V shed 4 bases and J 4 bases; nucleotides not matched to a gene: 4. CDR1 MGHDK and CDR2 SYGVNS come from the germline V gene. CDR3 length equals 15 residues. The CDR3 loop is CASSGPLAGYNEQFF. The CDR3 bases are TGTGCCAGCAGTGGCCCACTAGCGGGGTACAATGAGCAGTTCTTC. Looking up the rest from reference TRBV25-1 and TRBJ2-1 gives the full variable domain: EADIYQTPRYLVIGTGKKITLECSQTMGHDKMYWYQQDPGMELHLIHYSYGVNSTEKGDLSSESTVSRIRTEHFPLTLESARPSHTSQYLCASSGPLAGYNEQFFGPGTRLTVL.

This rearrangement joins TRBV6-6 to TRBJ2-2; the D gene is possibly TRBD2 (6 bases). The germline CDR1 and CDR2 sequences are MNHNY and SVGAGI (reference sequence). The CDR3 loop spans 14 amino acids. V shed 10 bases and J shed 1 base, with 13 bases lying between them. CDR3 coding DNA: TGTGCCACCCCTACGGGGGAGAACACCGGGGAGCTGTTTTTT. This gives the protein CATPTGENTGELFF.

The chain links TRBV5-1 to TRBJ1-3; tentatively, D is TRBD1 (6 bases). CDR3 length: 14 residues. From germline, CDR1 is SGHRS and CDR2 YFSETQ. Trimming took 5 bases from V and 8 from J, leaving 17 bases between them. The CDR3 nucleotides read TGCGCCAGCAGAGACTTACAGGGAGCGGACACCATATATTTT. This translates into CASRDLQGADTIYF.

The V gene is TRBV11-3, the J gene TRBJ2-2, with 7 bases that match TRBD1. CDR3 size: 15 residues. J lost 5 bases, V lost 5 bases, and 8 bases had no gene match. CDR1 and CDR2 from the germline V gene are SGHNT and YENEEA. The CDR3 reads CASSATGFGTGELFF. CDR3 coding DNA: TGTGCCAGCAGCGCGACAGGGTTCGGGACCGGGGAGCTGTTTTTT.

The rearrangement links TRBV28 to TRBJ2-7, with D maybe TRBD2 (5 bases). The germline V gene encodes CDR1 MDHEN and CDR2 SYDVKM. Trimming removed 7 bases at V and 1 base at J, with 14 bases between. The CDR3 loop spans 14 amino acids. CDR3 region: CASIPSSLSYEQYF. The CDR3, as DNA: TGTGCCAGCATCCCGTCTAGCTTGTCCTACGAGCAGTACTTC.

The V and J genes are TRBV7-2 and TRBJ2-7; a weak D match, TRBD2 (6 bases). This CDR3 region has 16 residues. Between the trimmed V and J ends, which lost 5 bases and 3 bases, there was a span of 20 bases. In germline, CDR1 is SGHTA, CDR2 FQGNSA. DNA of the CDR3: TGTGCCAGCAGCCTCGACTACCCCGGCGGGATCTACGAGCAGTACTTC. This translates into CASSLDYPGGIYEQYF. Full variable domain (outside the CDR3, taken from reference TRBV7-2 and TRBJ2-7): GAGVSQSPSNKVTEKGKDVELRCDPISGHTALYWYRQSLGQGLEFLIYFQGNSAPDKSGLPSDRFSAERTGGSVSTLTIQRTQQEDSAVYLCASSLDYPGGIYEQYFGPGTRLTVT.

The chain combines TRBV18 with TRBJ2-7, with D perhaps matching TRBD2 (5 bases). CDR1 and CDR2 (germline): KGHSH, LQKENI. The CDR3 spans 14 residues. The V end was cut by 2 bases, the J end by 5 bases, with 13 bases between. CDR3: CASSPMRVGDEQYF. CDR3 nucleotides: TGTGCCAGCTCACCAATGAGGGTTGGGGACGAGCAGTACTTC.

This chain links TRBV2 with TRBJ1-1; TRBD1 matches at 11 bases. The CDR3 has 15 residues. V lost 6 bases and J lost 7; bases outside the gene matches: 10. Germline V gene lookup returns CDR1 SNHLY and CDR2 FYNNEI. DNA for the CDR3: TGTGCCAGCAGAATAAGGGGACAGGGGGTGAGTGAAGCTTTCTTT. This encodes CASRIRGQGVSEAFF.

The rearrangement links TRBV5-6 to TRBJ2-5; possibly TRBD2 for D (5 bases). The CDR3 has 14 residues. Per the germline V gene, CDR1 is SGHDT and CDR2 is YYEEEE. The V end lost 0 bases, the J end lost 7 bases, and 13 bases lay between the germline ends. The CDR3 reads CASSLGSTTGTQYF. CDR3 nucleotides: TGTGCCAGCAGCTTGGGTTCGACTACGGGGACCCAGTACTTC.

This chain uses TRBV6-5 with TRBJ1-1; 10 nucleotides line up with TRBD1. CDR3 size: 13 residues. J was trimmed by 8 bases and V by 6 bases; bases with no gene match: 6. Germline assignment: CDR1 MNHEY and CDR2 SVGAGI. The CDR3 DNA follows: TGTGCCAGCAGATTTGACAGGGGGCTAGAAGCTTTCTTT. The encoded protein is CASRFDRGLEAFF.

The CDR3 DNA reads TGTGCCAGCAGCGGCCAGGGGGACTCCTACGAGCAGTACTTC. It translates to CASSGQGDSYEQYF. The chain has TRBV2 and TRBJ2-7; 7 bases match TRBD1. This CDR3 contains 14 residues. Germline V lookup: CDR1 SNHLY, CDR2 FYNNEI. The V and J ends lost 6 bases and 0 bases, in that order; junction bases with no gene match: 5. The full variable domain, in which reference TRBV2 and TRBJ2-7 provide the parts outside the CDR3, is EPEVTQTPSHQVTQMGQEVILRCVPISNHLYFYWYRQILGQKVEFLVSFYNNEISEKSEIFDDQFSVERPDGSNFTLKIRSTKLEDSAMYFCASSGQGDSYEQYFGPGTRLTVT.

V gene TRBV7-2 combines with J gene TRBJ2-7; maybe TRBD2 (6 bases). Per the germline V gene, CDR1 is SGHTA and CDR2 is FQGNSA. CDR3 size: 13 residues. Trimming removed 3 bases at V and 4 bases at J, with 10 bases between. The CDR3 nucleotides read TGTGCCAGCAGCTTGGGCGGGACTTACGAGCAGTACTTC. Translating it yields CASSLGGTYEQYF.